This passage covers 15 T cell receptor beta chains from one sample sequenced in a study of control samples from healthy donors and cancer patients (dated by TCRdb to the early 2020s). Library generation was performed with the immunoSEQ multiplex PCR assay. In its TCRdb copy, this immuneACCESS table keeps in-frame sequences only and misses some clones. Where compared with another copy, unresolved V genes explain less than half of these, and the others have no known cause. The sample has 110,000 or so clones on record, 70% to 90% of them singletons. In total, the top ten clones hold about two fifths of the sample. The specimen sequenced was blood. The receptor set was obtained from a man over 45 in good health.

The chain uses TRBV5-3 and TRBJ2-3; 11 nucleotides agree with TRBD1. TRBV5-3 is filed as an ORF, its function uncertain. V shed 2 bases, J shed 6 bases, and the junction held 5 bases outside the gene matches. This CDR3 is 15 amino acids long. CDR3 bases: TGTGCCAGAAGCTTACCCCGGGACAGGGGGGATACGCAGTATTTT. Its translation: CARSLPRDRGDTQYF.

The gene calls are TRBV4-1 and TRBJ1-1; no clear D. Germline CDR1 reads MGHRA; CDR2 reads YSYEKL. CDR3 size: 12 residues. V was shortened by 5 bases and J by 1 base, with 5 bases between the two germline ends. CDR3 in amino acids: CASSTGNTEAFF. For the CDR3, the DNA is TGCGCCAGCAGCACTGGGAACACTGAAGCTTTCTTT.

The chain employs TRBV30 and TRBJ2-2; unclear D gene. The germline gives CDR1 GTSNPN, CDR2 SVGIG (reference sequence). Trimming stripped 2 bases from V and 6 bases from J, with 7 bases between. This CDR3 contains 12 residues. The CDR3 DNA is TGTGCCTGGAGTTCTCAGGCCGGGGAGCTGTTTTTT. It encodes CAWSSQAGELFF. Using reference TRBV30 and TRBJ2-2 for the parts outside the CDR3, the full variable domain is SQTIHQWPATLVQPVGSPLSLECTVEGTSNPNLYWYRQAAGRGLQLLFYSVGIGQISSEVPQNLSASRPQDRQFILSSKKLLLSDSGFYLCAWSSQAGELFFGEGSRLTVL.

The chain links TRBV5-1 to TRBJ1-5; 12 bases align to TRBD1. CDR3 size: 19 residues. From germline, CDR1 is SGHRS and CDR2 YFSETQ. V was clipped by 4 bases and J by 6 bases; unmatched bases: 17. The CDR3 loop reads CASSLESPGTGGRGQPQHF. CDR3 in DNA: TGCGCCAGCAGCCTTGAGAGTCCCGGGACAGGGGGCCGGGGTCAGCCCCAGCATTTT.

The V call is TRBV7-2, the J call TRBJ2-6; 10 nucleotides line up with TRBD1. This CDR3 region has 15 residues. V was clipped by 7 bases and J by 2 bases; unmatched bases: 2. Germline V CDR1 and CDR2: SGHTA, FQGNSA. CDR3 sequence: CASMTGGAGANVLTF. CDR3 bases: TGTGCCAGCATGACAGGGGGCGCTGGGGCCAACGTCCTGACTTTC.

This chain links TRBV6-5 with TRBJ2-7; D is perhaps TRBD1 (5 bases). The germline V and J ends were trimmed by 2 bases and 5 bases, with 13 bases remaining between them. CDR1 MNHEY and CDR2 SVGAGI come from the germline V gene. This CDR3 has 14 amino acids. The DNA for the CDR3 is TGTGCCAGCAGTTACCTCCAAAGGGGCGACGAGCAGTACTTC. Its translation is CASSYLQRGDEQYF.

The J gene is TRBJ2-3, the V gene TRBV5-1; 11 bases fit TRBD2. CDR3 length equals 17 residues. The germline gives CDR1 SGHRS, CDR2 YFSETQ. After removal of 4 bases from V and 4 bases from J, the junction contained 11 bases not matched to a gene. The CDR3 sequence is CASSGGPTSGVPDTQYF. For the CDR3, the DNA is TGCGCCAGCAGCGGCGGACCGACTAGCGGGGTCCCAGATACGCAGTATTTT.

This chain links TRBV7-2 with TRBJ1-5; D is ambiguous. CDR3 length: 13 amino acids. Germline V CDR1 and CDR2: SGHTA, FQGNSA. Deletions cut 3 bases from V and 4 bases from J, with 7 bases between. The CDR3 bases are TGTGCCAGCAGCTTTCGTAGGAATCAGCCCCAGCATTTT. This translates into CASSFRRNQPQHF.

The rearrangement uses TRBV5-1 and TRBJ2-1; D is uncertain. With 3 bases removed from V and 6 bases from J, the gap between germline ends came to 7 bases. This CDR3 has 12 amino acids. Germline V gene data show CDR1 as SGHRS and CDR2 as YFSETQ. The CDR3 DNA reads as TGCGCCAGCAGCTCCCAGTCCAATGAGCAGTTCTTC. It specifies CASSSQSNEQFF. Drawing the rest from reference TRBV5-1 and TRBJ2-1, the complete variable domain is KAGVTQTPRYLIKTRGQQVTLSCSPISGHRSVSWYQQTPGQGLQFLFEYFSETQRNKGNFPGRFSGRQFSNSRSEMNVSTLELGDSALYLCASSSQSNEQFFGPGTRLTVL.

This chain connects TRBV4-1 to TRBJ2-3, with D maybe TRBD1 (5 bases). Looked up from germline, CDR1 is MGHRA and CDR2 is YSYEKL. Trimming took 3 bases from V and 2 from J, leaving 12 bases between them. The CDR3 is made up of 15 amino acids. CDR3 region: CASSQGRSLTDTQYF. CDR3 in DNA: TGCGCCAGCAGCCAGGGGCGGTCCCTCACAGATACGCAGTATTTT.

In the case of this clone: One end of the junction does not line up with germline, which may come from a read error. Other DNA sequences in the same sample also yield this CDR3. This rearrangement joins TRBV5-1 to TRBJ2-5; D gene uncertain. This CDR3 comprises 11 residues. Germline V CDR1 and CDR2: SGHRS, YFSETQ. The CDR3 region has the DNA TGCGCCAGCAGCCTCCAAGAAACCCAGTACTTC. Translation: CASSLQETQYF.

The V and J genes are TRBV3-1 (or the pseudogene TRBV3-2) and TRBJ2-7; no firm D call. This CDR3 region has 16 residues. Between the trimmed V and J ends, which lost 0 bases and 3 bases, there was a span of 15 bases. CDR1 is LGHDT and CDR2 is YNNKEL in the germline V gene (reference sequence). The CDR3 DNA reads as TGTGCCAGCAGCCAAGATCTAAGGGTTATAGACTACGAGCAGTACTTC. Amino acid sequence: CASSQDLRVIDYEQYF.

The rearrangement joins TRBV28 to TRBJ1-5, with unresolved D. In germline, CDR1 is MDHEN, CDR2 SYDVKM. This CDR3 is 16 amino acids long. Trimming removed 2 bases from V and 1 base from J, with 12 bases in between. DNA of the CDR3: TGTGCCAGCAGTTTAGGAGGCAGTTCCAGCAATCAGCCCCAGCATTTT. It specifies CASSLGGSSSNQPQHF.

J is TRBJ1-5 and V is TRBV7-2; 8 positions agree with TRBD1. Germline trimming cut 5 bases from V and 7 bases from J; bases unmatched to any gene: 7. Germline CDR1 is SGHTA and CDR2 is FQGNSA. The CDR3 runs to 14 residues. The CDR3 is CASSPGGPSQPQHF. The CDR3, as DNA: TGTGCCAGCAGCCCAGGGGGCCCTTCCCAGCCCCAGCATTTT.

The chain combines TRBV9 with TRBJ1-3; perhaps TRBD1 as D (6 bases). The ends were cut back, 2 bases at V and 8 bases at J, with 11 bases in the middle. Looked up from germline, CDR1 is SGDLS and CDR2 is YYNGEE. The CDR3 has 13 residues. The CDR3 spells CASSVWGPDTIYF. The CDR3 DNA sequence: TGTGCCAGCAGCGTGTGGGGGCCAGACACCATATATTTT. The variable domain in full, completed from reference TRBV9 and TRBJ1-3, reads DSGVTQTPKHLITATGQRVTLRCSPRSGDLSVYWYQQSLDQGLQFLIQYYNGEERAKGNILERFSAQQFPDLHSELNLSSLELGDSALYFCASSVWGPDTIYFGEGSWLTVV.